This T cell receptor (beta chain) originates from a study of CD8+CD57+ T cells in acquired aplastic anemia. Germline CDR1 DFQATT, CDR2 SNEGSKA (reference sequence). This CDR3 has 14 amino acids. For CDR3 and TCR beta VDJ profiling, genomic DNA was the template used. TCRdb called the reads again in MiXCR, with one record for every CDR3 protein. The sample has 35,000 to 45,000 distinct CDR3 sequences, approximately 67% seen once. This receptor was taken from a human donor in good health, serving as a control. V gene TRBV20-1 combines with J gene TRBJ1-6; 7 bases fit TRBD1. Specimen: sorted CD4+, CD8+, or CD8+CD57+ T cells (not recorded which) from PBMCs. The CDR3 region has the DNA TGCAGGGCCACCGGGACAGCGTATAATTCACCCCTCCACTTT. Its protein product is CRATGTAYNSPLHF.